This T cell receptor beta chain appears in the sequencing data of a study of shared clonotypes between healthy human individuals. Study background: The composition of the donors was a couple of women and three men aged 18 to 49.

Findings of the study overall: Donor scarcity curtailed the genetic and exposure-history diversity represented herein.

Looked up from germline, CDR1 is SGHRS and CDR2 is YFSETQ. The junction had 16 bases not matched to a gene; V was cut back by 0 bases and J by 6 bases. This CDR3 has 20 amino acids. In this sample, this clone turned up once. Its antigen is not known. Libraries were prepared by immunoSEQ multiplex PCR; TCRdb keeps only in-frame clonotypes and omits some of them. The table includes around 690,000 clones, around 90% detected once. The rearrangement links TRBV5-1 to TRBJ2-7; 15 bases map to TRBD2. The sequence came from a man younger than 30 in good health. Some clones in this sample may be carry-over from other donors' samples. The sequencing sample was made of memory CD8+ T cells from PBMCs. Documented subset: CD45RO+ cells pooled with CCR7-negative TemRA cells. CDR3 DNA sequence: TGCGCCAGCAGCTTGGAGTATCTGGACAGTACGGGACTAGCGGGAGGCGAGCAGTACTTC. As protein: CASSLEYLDSTGLAGGEQYF. Full variable domain (missing parts from reference TRBV5-1 and TRBJ2-7): KAGVTQTPRYLIKTRGQQVTLSCSPISGHRSVSWYQQTPGQGLQFLFEYFSETQRNKGNFPGRFSGRQFSNSRSEMNVSTLELGDSALYLCASSLEYLDSTGLAGGEQYFGPGTRLTVT.